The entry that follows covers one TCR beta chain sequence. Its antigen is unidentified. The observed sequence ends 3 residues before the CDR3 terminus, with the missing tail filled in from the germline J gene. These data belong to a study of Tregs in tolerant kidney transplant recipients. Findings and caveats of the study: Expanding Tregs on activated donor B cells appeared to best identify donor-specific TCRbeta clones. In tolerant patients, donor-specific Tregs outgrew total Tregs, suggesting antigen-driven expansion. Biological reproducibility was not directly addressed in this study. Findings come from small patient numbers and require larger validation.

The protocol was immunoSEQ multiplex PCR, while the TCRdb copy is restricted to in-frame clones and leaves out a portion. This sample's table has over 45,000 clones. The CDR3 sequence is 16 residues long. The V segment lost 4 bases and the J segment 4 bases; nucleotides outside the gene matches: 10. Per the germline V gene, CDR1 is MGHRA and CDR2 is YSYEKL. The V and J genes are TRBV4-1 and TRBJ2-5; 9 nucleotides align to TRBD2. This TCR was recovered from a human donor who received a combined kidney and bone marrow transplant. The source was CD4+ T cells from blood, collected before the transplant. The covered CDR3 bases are TGCGCCAGCAGCCGGAATAGCGGGAGCTTAGGAGAGACC. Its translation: CASSRNSGSLGET. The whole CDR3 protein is CASSRNSGSLGETQYF.